This T cell receptor beta chain is drawn from a study of T cell responses to AZD1222 COVID-19 vaccine. The data were produced by immunoSEQ multiplex PCR, yet TCRdb's version contains in-frame clones alone and is incomplete. In the table there are over 110,000 clones, roughly 92% of which are singletons. Trimming shortened V by 2 bases and J by 1 base, and 6 bases separated the two germline ends. The CDR3 is 13 residues long. The V gene's germline CDR1 is SGHRS and CDR2 YFSETQ. The input for sequencing was peripheral blood, taken on day 0 of AZD1222 vaccination. The chain has TRBV5-1 and TRBJ1-1; D unclear. The sequence derives from an adult in good health. The CDR3 DNA follows: TGCGCCAGCAGCTTCATGGGGAACACTGAAGCTTTCTTT. Translated: CASSFMGNTEAFF.